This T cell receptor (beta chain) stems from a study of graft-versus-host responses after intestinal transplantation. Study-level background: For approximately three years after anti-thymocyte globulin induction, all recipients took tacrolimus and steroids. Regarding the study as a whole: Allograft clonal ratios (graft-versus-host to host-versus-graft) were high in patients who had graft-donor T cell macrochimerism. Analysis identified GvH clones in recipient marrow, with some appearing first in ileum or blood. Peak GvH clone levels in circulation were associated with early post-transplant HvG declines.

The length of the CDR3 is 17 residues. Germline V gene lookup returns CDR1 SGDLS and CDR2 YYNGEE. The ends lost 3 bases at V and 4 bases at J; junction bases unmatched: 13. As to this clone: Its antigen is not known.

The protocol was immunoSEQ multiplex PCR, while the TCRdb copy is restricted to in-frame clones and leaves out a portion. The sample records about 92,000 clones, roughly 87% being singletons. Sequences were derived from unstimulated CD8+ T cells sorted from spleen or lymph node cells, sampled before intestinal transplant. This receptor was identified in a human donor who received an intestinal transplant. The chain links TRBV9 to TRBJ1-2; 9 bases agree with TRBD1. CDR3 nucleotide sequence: TGTGCCAGCAGCGCTATGACAGGGGGGCTCCGACGCTATGGCTACACCTTC. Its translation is CASSAMTGGLRRYGYTF.